This T cell receptor beta chain was recovered during a study of T cells after yellow fever vaccination. On this clonotype: An end of the junction does not agree with germline; a read error may underlie this.

TCRdb called the 5' RACE reads again in MiXCR, with one record for every CDR3 protein. The sample consists of more than 300,000 distinct CDR3 sequences, around 6.8% of them appearing once. There are 16 residues in the CDR3. Germline V gene lookup returns CDR1 DFQATT and CDR2 SNEGSKA (reference sequence). J is TRBJ2-3 and V is TRBV20-1; 9 bases map to TRBD1. The sample here was PBMCs, taken approximately 47 days after the first yellow fever vaccination. The sequence derives from a man aged 18 to 29 who received the YFV17D yellow fever vaccine. The CDR3 spells CCAKRTGGGLTDTQYF. The CDR3 nucleotides are TGCTGTGCTAAACGAACAGGGGGCGGGCTCACAGATACGCAGTATTTT.